This TCR beta chain was retrieved from a study of blood T cell repertoires in COVID-19. Study details: The study drew acute and convalescent COVID-19 samples from the United States, Italy and Spain. PBMCs, B-cell-depleted T cells, or T cells were the source of the cDNA or gDNA that made up the material.

The CDR3 consists of 13 residues. CDR1 is SGHTA and CDR2 is FQGNSA in the germline V gene. Losses at the gene ends were 5 bases for V and 7 bases for J; bases not matched to a gene: 7. Original processing notes: Amplifying reference gene primers gave estimates of nucleated cell counts. Libraries were prepared by immunoSEQ multiplex PCR; TCRdb keeps only in-frame clonotypes and omits some of them. V and J calls and clone size come straight from that table; D and trimming were deduced from the DNA. The repertoire consists of 200,000 to 250,000 clones, with around 85% occurring once and the leading ten covering 8.9%.

The sequencing sample was made of peripheral blood. This TCR derives from a man aged 80 or over with acute or convalescent COVID-19. The chain links TRBV7-2 to TRBJ2-7, with 8 bases aligning to TRBD1. CDR3 DNA sequence: TGTGCCAGCAGCCCCCAGGGGGCAGGAGAGCAGTACTTC. This codes for CASSPQGAGEQYF. The variable domain in full, with the rest retrieved from reference TRBV7-2 and TRBJ2-7, is GAGVSQSPSNKVTEKGKDVELRCDPISGHTALYWYRQSLGQGLEFLIYFQGNSAPDKSGLPSDRFSAERTGGSVSTLTIQRTQQEDSAVYLCASSPQGAGEQYFGPGTRLTVT.